A single sample is the source of the 22 T cell receptor beta chains below, sequenced in a study of blood T cell repertoires in COVID-19. Assay: immunoSEQ multiplex PCR; the TCRdb copy retains only in-frame clones and omits some. The data contain 200,000 to 250,000 clones, 80% of them singletons. Sequenced input: PBMCs or T cells enriched from blood (not recorded which). The source of these receptors is a woman aged 40 to 55 with acute COVID-19.

The chain employs TRBV7-9 and TRBJ2-3; 9 bases fit TRBD2. Germline V gives CDR1 SEHNR, CDR2 FQNEAQ (reference sequence). The CDR3 sequence is 17 residues long. J was trimmed by 3 bases and V by 3 bases; bases with no gene match: 10. CDR3 DNA: TGTGCCAGCAGCTTGGGGAGCGGGGGGAGGAGGACAGATACGCAGTATTTT. It specifies CASSLGSGGRRTDTQYF.

This rearrangement joins TRBV27 to TRBJ2-7; D remains ambiguous. The CDR3 is 13 residues long. V was clipped by 9 bases and J by 0 bases, with 12 bases between them. Germline CDR1 is MNHEY and CDR2 is SMNVEV (reference sequence). The CDR3 sequence: CARVRSSSYEQYF. CDR3 sequence (DNA): TGTGCCAGAGTGCGGAGTTCCTCCTACGAGCAGTACTTC.

The V call is TRBV19, the J call TRBJ2-2; 12 nucleotides align to TRBD1. Looked up from germline, CDR1 is LNHDA and CDR2 is SQIVND (reference sequence). Losses at the gene ends were 6 bases for V and 3 bases for J; bases not matched to a gene: 8. The CDR3 covers 17 residues. Here the CDR3 DNA reads TGTGCCAGTAGCAGGGACAGGGGGCCCTTGGACACCGGGGAGCTGTTTTTT. As protein: CASSRDRGPLDTGELFF.

The rearrangement uses TRBV9 and TRBJ1-4, with D unresolved. The germline V gene has CDR1 SGDLS and CDR2 YYNGEE. This CDR3 contains 15 residues. Trimming took off 0 bases at V and 8 bases at J, with 14 bases between the two ends. Here the CDR3 DNA reads TGTGCCAGCAGCGTAGGAGGGAAGACTGTGGAAAAACTGTTTTTT. It encodes CASSVGGKTVEKLFF.

This chain uses TRBV5-6 with TRBJ2-1; D may be TRBD2 (6 bases). Germline CDR1 and CDR2: SGHDT and YYEEEE. Trimming left V 1 base short and J 8 bases short, with 10 bases between. This CDR3 is built from 13 residues. CDR3 in amino acids: CASSLYGGDEQFF. In nucleotides, the CDR3 is TGTGCCAGCAGCTTGTACGGGGGTGATGAGCAGTTCTTC.

A single count supports this clone. V is TRBV10-3 and J is TRBJ2-3; 9 bases line up with TRBD2. The V gene end was trimmed by 4 bases and the J gene end by 2 bases; junction bases not matched to a gene: 13. The CDR3 contains 18 residues. Germline V lookup: CDR1 ENHRY, CDR2 SYGVKD. The CDR3 region is CAISGRERLAGNTDTQYF. The CDR3 DNA follows: TGTGCCATCAGTGGAAGGGAGAGGCTAGCGGGGAACACAGATACGCAGTATTTT.

This chain uses TRBV5-1 with TRBJ2-3; the match to TRBD1 covers 8 bases. V lost 3 bases, J lost 6 bases, and 12 bases stayed unmatched. Germline V gene lookup returns CDR1 SGHRS and CDR2 YFSETQ. CDR3 length equals 16 residues. Here the CDR3 DNA reads TGCGCCAGCAGCTGGAAGCCGGGACAGGCCGGCGATACGCAGTATTTT. It codes for CASSWKPGQAGDTQYF.

This chain links TRBV5-1 with TRBJ2-2, with 7 nucleotides matching TRBD2. With V trimmed by 6 bases and J by 1 base, 6 bases remained unmatched. The CDR3 has 15 residues. The V gene's germline CDR1 is SGHRS and CDR2 YFSETQ. CDR3 sequence (DNA): TGCGCCAGCACCTATGGCGGGGGGAACACCGGGGAGCTGTTTTTT. It specifies CASTYGGGNTGELFF.

This clone was observed a few times. This rearrangement joins TRBV28 to TRBJ2-1; 10 nucleotides line up with TRBD2. Germline CDR1 reads MDHEN; CDR2 reads SYDVKM. This CDR3 has 15 amino acids. V lost 9 bases and J lost 0; bases outside the gene matches: 5. CDR3 residues: CASPPSGSSYNEQFF. Written as DNA, the CDR3 is TGTGCCAGTCCCCCTAGCGGGAGCTCCTACAATGAGCAGTTCTTC.

The rearrangement joins TRBV27 to TRBJ2-7; 7 bases match TRBD2. CDR3 length: 14 residues. Germline V gene sequence: CDR1 MNHEY, CDR2 SMNVEV (reference sequence). The ends lost 8 bases at V and 3 bases at J; junction bases unmatched: 10. CDR3 residues: CASRTRTRGYEQYF. In nucleotides, the CDR3 is TGTGCCAGCCGGACCCGGACTAGGGGCTACGAGCAGTACTTC.

This chain uses TRBV5-1 with TRBJ2-2; D may be TRBD2 (6 bases). This CDR3 has 16 amino acids. The V and J ends lost 0 bases and 6 bases respectively, with 15 bases between them. Germline lookup yields CDR1 SGHRS and CDR2 YFSETQ. For the CDR3, the DNA is TGCGCCAGCAGCTTGGGGTTCGGGGGTTTTGCCGGGGAGCTGTTTTTT. Protein: CASSLGFGGFAGELFF.

This clone showed up just once. The chain couples TRBV28 to TRBJ1-2; D call uncertain. CDR3 length: 16 amino acids. V shed 2 bases and J shed 6 bases, with 19 bases lying between them. In germline, CDR1 is MDHEN, CDR2 SYDVKM. DNA for the CDR3: TGTGCCAGCAGTTTAACCCAGGCCCTGGCGAGGGATGGCTACACCTTC. This gives the protein CASSLTQALARDGYTF.

The table lists this clone with a count of one. The V and J genes are TRBV3-1 (or the pseudogene TRBV3-2) and TRBJ2-3; 10 bases line up with TRBD2. V lost 4 bases and J lost 4; bases outside the gene matches: 8. The CDR3 totals 16 residues. CDR1 is LGHDT and CDR2 is YNNKEL in the germline V gene (reference sequence). CDR3 residues: CASSRFLAGAADTQYF. The CDR3 coding sequence is TGTGCCAGCAGCCGTTTTCTAGCGGGAGCCGCAGATACGCAGTATTTT.

The chain links TRBV11-2 to TRBJ2-5; maybe TRBD2 (6 bases). Germline V gene lookup returns CDR1 SGHAT and CDR2 FQNNGV. The CDR3 consists of 12 residues. Trimming pared 5 bases from V and 5 bases from J, leaving 9 bases between. As DNA, the CDR3 is TGTGCCAGCAGCCCGACTAGTGAGACCCAGTACTTC. Its translation is CASSPTSETQYF.

In its sample, this clone was seen a few times. This chain connects TRBV6-4 to TRBJ1-2; 10 bases agree with TRBD1. Germline assignment: CDR1 MRHNA and CDR2 SNTAGT. Trimming at V came to 8 bases and at J to 0 bases, leaving 3 bases not matched to a gene. This CDR3 has 14 amino acids. The chain's CDR3 is CASSGTGANYGYTF. For the CDR3, the DNA is TGTGCCAGCTCCGGGACAGGGGCTAACTATGGCTACACCTTC.

In DNA form, the CDR3 reads TGTGCCTGGAGTTCGACAGGGGCCGAGCAGTACTTC. Translation: CAWSSTGAEQYF. The chain recombines TRBV30 with TRBJ2-7; 8 nucleotides align to TRBD1. CDR1 and CDR2 (germline): GTSNPN, SVGIG (reference sequence). Unmatched junction bases numbered 3, after V lost 2 bases and J lost 6 bases. The CDR3 has 12 residues.

This chain links TRBV9 with TRBJ2-1, with 11 bases that match TRBD2. Unmatched junction bases numbered 5, after V lost 3 bases and J lost 6 bases. CDR3 length: 15 residues. The germline gives CDR1 SGDLS, CDR2 YYNGEE. The chain's CDR3 is CASSGQGLAANEQFF. CDR3 in DNA: TGTGCCAGCAGCGGCCAGGGACTAGCGGCCAATGAGCAGTTCTTC.

This rearrangement joins TRBV5-5 to TRBJ1-5, with 7 nucleotides matching TRBD1. The germline V gene has CDR1 SGHKS and CDR2 YYEKEE (reference sequence). With V trimmed by 2 bases and J by 6 bases, 8 bases remained unmatched. This CDR3 is 15 amino acids long. The CDR3 here is CASSFGSQGGQPQHF. The CDR3, as DNA: TGTGCCAGCAGCTTCGGTTCGCAGGGGGGTCAGCCCCAGCATTTT.

This rearrangement joins TRBV19 to TRBJ1-5; 7 positions match TRBD1. The CDR3 is made up of 15 amino acids. With 3 bases clipped from V and 7 bases from J, the junction kept 9 bases outside the gene matches. Germline values: CDR1 LNHDA, CDR2 SQIVND (reference sequence). CDR3 sequence: CASSIPDRSRQPQHF. As DNA, the CDR3 is TGTGCCAGTAGTATCCCGGACAGGTCGCGGCAGCCCCAGCATTTT.

The chain combines TRBV4-1 with TRBJ1-4, with D maybe TRBD1 (5 bases). Trimming cost V 2 bases and J 7 bases, with 23 bases left between them. The CDR3 extends over 18 amino acids. Germline lookup yields CDR1 MGHRA and CDR2 YSYEKL. The DNA of the CDR3 is TGCGCCAGCAGCCAACAGCTGGGTGGGCAAGGGGCTAGTGAAAAACTGTTTTTT. Translation: CASSQQLGGQGASEKLFF.

The chain employs TRBV5-4 and TRBJ1-4, with a tentative D call TRBD1 (6 bases). V lost 4 bases and J lost 8, with 27 bases in between. From germline, CDR1 is SGHNT and CDR2 YYREEE (reference sequence). The CDR3 extends over 18 amino acids. The CDR3 is CASSHTQGALNLREKLFF. Written as DNA, the CDR3 is TGTGCCAGCAGCCACACACAGGGAGCCCTGAATTTACGGGAAAAACTGTTTTTT. Drawing the rest from reference TRBV5-4 and TRBJ1-4, the complete variable domain is ETGVTQSPTHLIKTRGQQVTLRCSSQSGHNTVSWYQQALGQGPQFIFQYYREEENGRGNFPPRFSGLQFPNYSSELNVNALELDDSALYLCASSHTQGALNLREKLFFGSGTQLSVL.

The chain is built from TRBV5-1 and TRBJ1-6, with D maybe TRBD1 (6 bases). The germline CDR1 and CDR2 sequences are SGHRS and YFSETQ. The CDR3 loop spans 14 amino acids. V was trimmed by 0 bases and J by 8 bases, leaving 9 bases between them. CDR3 loop: CASSLETGYSPLHF. CDR3 in DNA: TGCGCCAGCAGCTTGGAGACAGGATATTCACCCCTCCACTTT.